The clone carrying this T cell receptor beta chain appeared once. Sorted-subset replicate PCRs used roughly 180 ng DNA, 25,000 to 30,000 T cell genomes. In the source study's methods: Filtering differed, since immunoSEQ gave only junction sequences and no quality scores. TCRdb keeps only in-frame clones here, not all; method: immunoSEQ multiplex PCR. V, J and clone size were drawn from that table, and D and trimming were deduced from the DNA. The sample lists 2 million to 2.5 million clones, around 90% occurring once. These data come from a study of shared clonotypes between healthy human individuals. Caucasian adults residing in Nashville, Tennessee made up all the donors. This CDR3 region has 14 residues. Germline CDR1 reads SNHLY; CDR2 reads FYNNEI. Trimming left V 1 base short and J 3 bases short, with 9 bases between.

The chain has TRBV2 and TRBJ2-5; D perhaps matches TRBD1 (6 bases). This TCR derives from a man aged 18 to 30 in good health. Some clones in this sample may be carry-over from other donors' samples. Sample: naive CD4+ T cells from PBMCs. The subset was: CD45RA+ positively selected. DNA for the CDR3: TGTGCCAGCAGTGAAGATCAGGGGAAAGAGACCCAGTACTTC. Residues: CASSEDQGKETQYF.